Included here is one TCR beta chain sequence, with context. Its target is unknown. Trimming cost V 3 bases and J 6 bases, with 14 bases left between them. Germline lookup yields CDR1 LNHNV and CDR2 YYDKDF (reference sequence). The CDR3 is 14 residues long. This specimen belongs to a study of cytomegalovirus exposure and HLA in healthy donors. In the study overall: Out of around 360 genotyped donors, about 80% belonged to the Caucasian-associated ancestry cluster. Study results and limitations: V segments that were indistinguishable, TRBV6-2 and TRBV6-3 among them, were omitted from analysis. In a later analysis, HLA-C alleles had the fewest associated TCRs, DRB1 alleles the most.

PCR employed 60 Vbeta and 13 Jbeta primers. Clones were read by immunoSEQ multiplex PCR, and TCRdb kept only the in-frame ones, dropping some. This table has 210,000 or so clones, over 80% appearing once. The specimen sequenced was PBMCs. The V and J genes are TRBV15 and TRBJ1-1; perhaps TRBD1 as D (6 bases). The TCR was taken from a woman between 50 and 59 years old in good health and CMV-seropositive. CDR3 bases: TGTGCCACCAGCAGTGACAGGAGCACGGCTGAAGCTTTCTTT. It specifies CATSSDRSTAEAFF.